These 13 T cell receptor beta chains share one sample of origin, sequenced in a study of monozygotic twins with inflammatory bowel disease. TCRdb reprocessed the 5' RACE reads and keeps a single row for each CDR3 protein, giving no DNA. This repertoire includes a few hundred thousand distinct CDR3 sequences. Sequenced sample: blood. Receptors originate from a human donor with ulcerative colitis or Crohn's disease, or a healthy co-twin of an affected twin (not recorded which).

The chain couples TRBV4-2 to TRBJ2-3; the TCRdb D gene call, TRBD2, has no DNA to confirm it. CDR1 is LGHNA, CDR2 YNFKEQ, per germline. The CDR3 extends over 15 amino acids. Here the CDR3 reads CASSQGGLAERTQYF.

V and J are TRBV2 and TRBJ1-1; TCRdb returns TRBD1, unconfirmable since there is no DNA. This CDR3 has 14 residues. From germline, CDR1 is SNHLY and CDR2 FYNNEI. CDR3 amino acids: CASIATDRGIEAFF.

This rearrangement joins TRBV20-1 to TRBJ1-4; the D call from TCRdb, TRBD1, cannot be confirmed without DNA. Looked up from germline, CDR1 is DFQATT and CDR2 is SNEGSKA (reference sequence). The CDR3 has 12 residues. This chain's CDR3 is CSASKGDEKLFF.

The chain couples TRBV5-1 to TRBJ1-4. The CDR3 extends over 14 amino acids. The germline gives CDR1 SGHRS, CDR2 YFSETQ. The CDR3 region is CASSPNDGIEKLFF.

The chain uses TRBV7-8 and TRBJ1-5; checking the TCRdb D call of TRBD1 is not possible without DNA. This CDR3 is 16 amino acids long. Germline V gene data show CDR1 as SGHVS and CDR2 as FQNEAQ. The CDR3 loop reads CASSLVAQGYNQPQHF.

The V call is TRBV5-1, the J call TRBJ2-3; TCRdb lists TRBD2, though no DNA is available to test this call. The germline V gene has CDR1 SGHRS and CDR2 YFSETQ. This CDR3 region has 16 residues. The CDR3 protein is CASSAEAGVGSDTQYF.

The chain couples TRBV12-3 or TRBV12-4 to TRBJ2-1; the TCRdb call, TRBD1, lacks DNA for checking. CDR3 length: 15 amino acids. CDR3 residues: CASSLSGGAYNEQFF.

The chain employs TRBV9 and TRBJ2-1; absent DNA, TCRdb's TRBD2 call cannot be checked. CDR3 size: 16 residues. From germline, CDR1 is SGDLS and CDR2 YYNGEE. CDR3 in amino acids: CASSLGMGRIYNEQFF. The entire variable domain, with the rest obtained from reference TRBV9 and TRBJ2-1, is as follows: DSGVTQTPKHLITATGQRVTLRCSPRSGDLSVYWYQQSLDQGLQFLIQYYNGEERAKGNILERFSAQQFPDLHSELNLSSLELGDSALYFCASSLGMGRIYNEQFFGPGTRLTVL.

The chain's CDR3 is CASSLTRGLETQYF. The chain carries TRBV28 and TRBJ2-5; the D gene TCRdb calls, TRBD2, cannot be checked with no DNA. Germline CDR1 reads MDHEN; CDR2 reads SYDVKM. This CDR3 spans 14 amino acids. Drawing the rest from reference TRBV28 and TRBJ2-5, the complete variable domain is DVKVTQSSRYLVKRTGEKVFLECVQDMDHENMFWYRQDPGLGLRLIYFSYDVKMKEKGDIPEGYSVSREKKERFSLILESASTNQTSMYLCASSLTRGLETQYFGPGTRLLVL.

The V gene is TRBV2, the J gene TRBJ2-6. The germline CDR1 and CDR2 sequences are SNHLY and FYNNEI. The CDR3 contains 15 residues. CDR3 region: CASSGGASGANVLTF.

The rearrangement uses TRBV6-4 and TRBJ2-7; the D gene TCRdb calls, TRBD1, cannot be checked with no DNA. This CDR3 is built from 15 residues. Per the germline V gene, CDR1 is MRHNA and CDR2 is SNTAGT. CDR3 in amino acids: CASRAGQPISYEQYF.

CDR3 loop: CASAGQVANTEAFF. The chain employs TRBV2 and TRBJ1-1; TCRdb calls TRBD1, which cannot be checked without DNA. In germline, CDR1 is SNHLY, CDR2 FYNNEI. The CDR3 extends over 14 amino acids.

The chain couples TRBV20-1 to TRBJ2-3; TCRdb designates TRBD2, a call that cannot be tested without DNA. CDR3 length: 15 amino acids. The germline V gene has CDR1 DFQATT and CDR2 SNEGSKA (reference sequence). Here the CDR3 reads CSAPLAGAGTDTQYF.